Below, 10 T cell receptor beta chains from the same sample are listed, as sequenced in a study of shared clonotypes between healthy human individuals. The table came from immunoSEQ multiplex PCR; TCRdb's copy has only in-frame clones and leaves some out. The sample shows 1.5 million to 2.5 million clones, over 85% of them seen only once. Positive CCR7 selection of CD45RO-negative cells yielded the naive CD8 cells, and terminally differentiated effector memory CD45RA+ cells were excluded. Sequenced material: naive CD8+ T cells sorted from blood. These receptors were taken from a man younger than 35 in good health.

The CDR3 spells CSVETLDRVSGYEQYF. The CDR3 DNA reads as TGCAGCGTTGAAACTCTGGACAGGGTCTCCGGCTACGAGCAGTACTTC. The rearrangement uses TRBV29-1 and TRBJ2-7, with 8 bases fitting TRBD1. V shed 2 bases, J shed 3 bases, and the junction held 12 bases outside the gene matches. Germline loops: CDR1 SQVTM, CDR2 ANQGSEA. The CDR3 totals 16 residues.

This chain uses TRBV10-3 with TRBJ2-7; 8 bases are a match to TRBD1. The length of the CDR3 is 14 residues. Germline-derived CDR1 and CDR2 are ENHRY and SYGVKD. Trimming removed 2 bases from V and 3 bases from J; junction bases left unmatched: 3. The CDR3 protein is CAISEGQGNYEQYF. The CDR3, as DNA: TGTGCCATCAGTGAGGGACAGGGTAACTACGAGCAGTACTTC.

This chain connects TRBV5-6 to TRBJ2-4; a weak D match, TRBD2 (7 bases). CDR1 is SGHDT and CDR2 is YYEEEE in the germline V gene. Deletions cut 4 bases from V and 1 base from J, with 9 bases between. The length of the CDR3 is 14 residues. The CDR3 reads CASSRGAAKNIQYF. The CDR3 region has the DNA TGTGCCAGCAGCCGGGGGGCGGCCAAAAACATTCAGTACTTC. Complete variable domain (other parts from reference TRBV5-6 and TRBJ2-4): DAGVTQSPTHLIKTRGQQVTLRCSPKSGHDTVSWYQQALGQGPQFIFQYYEEEERQRGNFPDRFSGHQFPNYSSELNVNALLLGDSALYLCASSRGAAKNIQYFGAGTRLSVL.

The CDR3 reads CAWMGDSYEQYF. CDR3 nucleotide sequence: TGTGCCTGGATGGGTGACTCCTACGAGCAGTACTTC. This chain uses TRBV30 with TRBJ2-7; no definite D call. The CDR3 runs 12 residues. Trimming removed 4 bases from V and 0 bases from J, with 7 bases in between. The germline CDR1 and CDR2 sequences are GTSNPN and SVGIG (reference sequence).

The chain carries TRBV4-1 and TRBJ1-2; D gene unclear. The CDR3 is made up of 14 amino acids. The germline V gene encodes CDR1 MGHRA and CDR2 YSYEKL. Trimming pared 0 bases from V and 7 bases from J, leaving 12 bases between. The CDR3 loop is CASSQEEGSGGYTF. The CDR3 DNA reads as TGCGCCAGCAGCCAAGAGGAGGGCTCTGGTGGCTACACCTTC.

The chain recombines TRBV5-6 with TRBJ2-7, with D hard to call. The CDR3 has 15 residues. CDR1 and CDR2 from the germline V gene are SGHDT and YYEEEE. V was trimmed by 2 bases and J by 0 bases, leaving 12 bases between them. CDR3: CASSFGPFLSYEQYF. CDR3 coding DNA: TGTGCCAGCAGCTTTGGCCCTTTCCTCTCCTACGAGCAGTACTTC. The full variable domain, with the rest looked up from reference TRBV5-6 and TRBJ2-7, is DAGVTQSPTHLIKTRGQQVTLRCSPKSGHDTVSWYQQALGQGPQFIFQYYEEEERQRGNFPDRFSGHQFPNYSSELNVNALLLGDSALYLCASSFGPFLSYEQYFGPGTRLTVT.

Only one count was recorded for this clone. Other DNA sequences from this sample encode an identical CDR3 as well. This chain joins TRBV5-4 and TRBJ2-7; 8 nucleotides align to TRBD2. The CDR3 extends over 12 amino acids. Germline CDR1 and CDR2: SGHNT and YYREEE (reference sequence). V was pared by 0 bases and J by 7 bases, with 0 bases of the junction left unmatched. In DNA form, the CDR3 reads TGTGCCAGCAGCTTGGGACTAGCGGAGCAGTACTTC. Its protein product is CASSLGLAEQYF. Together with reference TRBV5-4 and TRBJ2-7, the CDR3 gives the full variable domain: ETGVTQSPTHLIKTRGQQVTLRCSSQSGHNTVSWYQQALGQGPQFIFQYYREEENGRGNFPPRFSGLQFPNYSSELNVNALELDDSALYLCASSLGLAEQYFGPGTRLTVT.

The CDR3 region is CAISEFELSGANVLTF. The CDR3 nucleotides are TGTGCCATCAGTGAGTTTGAGCTTTCTGGGGCCAACGTCCTGACTTTC. The chain is built from TRBV10-3 and TRBJ2-6; no firm D call. Trimming stripped 1 base from V and 1 base from J, with 8 bases between. The germline gives CDR1 ENHRY, CDR2 SYGVKD. The CDR3 totals 16 residues.

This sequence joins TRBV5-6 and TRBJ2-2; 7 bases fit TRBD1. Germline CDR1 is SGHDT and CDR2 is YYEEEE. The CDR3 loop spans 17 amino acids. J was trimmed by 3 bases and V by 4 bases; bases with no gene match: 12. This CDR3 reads CASSADGYRGDTGELFF. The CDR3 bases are TGTGCCAGCAGCGCGGATGGGTACAGGGGTGACACCGGGGAGCTGTTTTTT.

In DNA form, the CDR3 reads TGTGCCAGCAGCCCCTCCGGCAGCCCAGATACGCAGTATTTT. Amino acids: CASSPSGSPDTQYF. The gene calls are TRBV13 and TRBJ2-3; no reliable D call. The germline V gene has CDR1 PRHDT and CDR2 FYEKMQ (reference sequence). The germline V and J ends were trimmed by 5 bases and 4 bases, with 13 bases remaining between them. This CDR3 comprises 14 residues.